This T cell receptor (beta chain) derives from a study of blood T cell repertoires in COVID-19. Across the study: PBMCs, B-cell-depleted T cells, or T cells provided the cDNA or gDNA that made up the material.

CDR3 size: 16 residues. Germline CDR1 reads MGHRA; CDR2 reads YSYEKL. With 1 base clipped from V and 2 bases from J, the junction kept 7 bases outside the gene matches. The cohort comprised adults aged roughly 18 to 95 years residing in approximately 25 US areas. Those designated as exposed participants met a COVID-19 case within 2 weeks before study entry. The authors' processing: Reference gene primers were amplified, and this amplification served to estimate nucleated cell counts. Libraries were prepared by immunoSEQ multiplex PCR; TCRdb keeps only in-frame clonotypes and omits some of them. V, J and clone size are taken as reported in that table, and D and trimming were inferred from the DNA itself. The sample has around 320,000 clones; roughly 90% are singletons. About this clone: This CDR3 is also generated by other DNA sequences in the sample.

This clonotype originated in a woman aged 25 to 45 who had been exposed to COVID-19. Source material: PBMCs or T cells enriched from blood (not recorded which). J is TRBJ1-1 and V is TRBV4-1, with 7 nucleotides matching TRBD1. This CDR3 is CASSQGSGTANTEAFF. DNA of the CDR3: TGCGCCAGCAGCCAAGGCTCCGGGACAGCAAACACTGAAGCTTTCTTT.